This T cell receptor beta chain emerged from a study of blood T cells in healthy people across ages. General study results and limits: Long-lived and aged donors differed, with more naive CD4+ cells and higher diversity in the long-lived.

This clonotype was detected a few times. The target antigen is unknown. One end of the junction does not line up with germline, which may come from a read error. Primed by a sample-barcoded 5' primer and a J-beta primer mix, a second PCR proceeded for roughly 7 to 12 cycles. Each CDR3 protein gets one entry after TCRdb re-called the 5' RACE reads with MiXCR. The sample holds approximately 780,000 distinct CDR3 sequences, under 30% seen once. These data also featured in a second study, about T cells of mothers and their children.

What was sequenced was blood. This sequence was found in a boy aged 10-17 years in good health.

The CDR3 is CASSDEVMKVF. CDR3 sequence (DNA): TGTGCCAGCAGTGACGAGGTTATGAAAGTCTTT. V is TRBV2 and J is TRBJ1-4; D gene ambiguous. The germline gives CDR1 SNHLY, CDR2 FYNNEI. The CDR3 extends over 11 amino acids.